Following are 29 T cell receptor beta chains from one sample sequenced in a study of cytomegalovirus exposure and HLA in healthy donors. With 60 Vbeta and 13 Jbeta primers, the PCR was carried out. TCRdb's copy holds only in-frame clones and misses some; the assay was immunoSEQ multiplex PCR. The profile covers approximately 200,000 clones, with around 83% appearing a single time and roughly 1.5% taken by the ten largest. Sequenced: PBMCs. Receptors originate from a girl between 5 and 17 years old in good health and CMV-seronegative.

J is TRBJ2-2 and V is TRBV11-3; 7 positions agree with TRBD1. The V and J ends lost 5 bases and 5 bases, in that order; junction bases with no gene match: 8. Looked up from germline, CDR1 is SGHNT and CDR2 is YENEEA. The CDR3 runs 15 residues. The CDR3 nucleotides read TGTGCCAGCAGCCTCCGACAGGGTGGTACCGGGGAGCTGTTTTTT. Its translation is CASSLRQGGTGELFF. Complete variable domain (other parts from reference TRBV11-3 and TRBJ2-2): EAGVVQSPRYKIIEKKQPVAFWCNPISGHNTLYWYLQNLGQGPELLIRYENEEAVDDSQLPKDRFSAERLKGVDSTLKIQPAELGDSAVYLCASSLRQGGTGELFFGEGSRLTVL.

Written as DNA, the CDR3 is TGTGCCAGCAGCGCCCCGACAGCAAACTATGGCTACACCTTC. Translation: CASSAPTANYGYTF. The genes are TRBV9 and TRBJ1-2, with D maybe TRBD1 (5 bases). V was clipped by 3 bases and J by 2 bases, with 11 bases between them. The CDR3 has 14 amino acids. Germline V gene data show CDR1 as SGDLS and CDR2 as YYNGEE.

The chain employs TRBV7-8 and TRBJ2-5; 7 positions agree with TRBD1. The CDR3 has 18 residues. The trim removed 2 bases at V and 3 bases at J, leaving 15 bases unmatched. The germline V gene has CDR1 SGHVS and CDR2 FQNEAQ. In DNA, the CDR3 is TGTGCCAGCAGCTTATGGCCACCCGGGACAGACCTAGAAGAGACCCAGTACTTC. Its translation is CASSLWPPGTDLEETQYF.

This chain uses TRBV11-3 with TRBJ1-1, with TRBD1 as a possible D gene (5 bases). This CDR3 is built from 12 residues. Germline V gene lookup returns CDR1 SGHNT and CDR2 YENEEA. Trimming removed 6 bases from V and 1 base from J, with 6 bases in between. CDR3 residues: CASSQGNTEAFF. CDR3 in DNA: TGTGCCAGCAGTCAGGGGAACACTGAAGCTTTCTTT.

The chain couples TRBV4-2 to TRBJ1-2; 7 bases are a match to TRBD1. With V trimmed by 6 bases and J by 13 bases, 17 bases remained unmatched. The CDR3 sequence is 14 residues long. Germline CDR1 is LGHNA and CDR2 is YNFKEQ. Here the CDR3 DNA reads TGTGCCAGCAGTAAAAGGGGGACAGACTCTTCTTTCACCTTC. Translation gives CASSKRGTDSSFTF.

The chain carries TRBV28 and TRBJ2-3, with 8 bases matching TRBD1. Trimming took 5 bases from V and 2 from J; bases not matched to a gene: 3. The germline V gene encodes CDR1 MDHEN and CDR2 SYDVKM. The CDR3 extends over 14 amino acids. CDR3 region: CASSGQGSTDTQYF. The CDR3 nucleotides read TGTGCCAGCAGTGGACAGGGTTCCACAGATACGCAGTATTTT.

The chain is built from TRBV6-5 and TRBJ2-5; 7 bases match TRBD2. Per the germline V gene, CDR1 is MNHEY and CDR2 is SVGAGI. V lost 5 bases to trimming and J lost 5 bases; unmatched junction nucleotides: 8. CDR3 size: 14 residues. CDR3 bases: TGTGCCAGCAGTACACTAGCGCCCCAGGAGACCCAGTACTTC. This encodes CASSTLAPQETQYF.

The chain recombines TRBV2 with TRBJ2-2; 12 nucleotides line up with TRBD2. The V gene end was trimmed by 4 bases and the J gene end by 5 bases; junction bases not matched to a gene: 5. The germline CDR1 and CDR2 sequences are SNHLY and FYNNEI. This CDR3 has 16 residues. Written as DNA, the CDR3 is TGTGCCAGCAGTGCGACTAGCGGGAGAGGAACCGGGGAGCTGTTTTTT. This codes for CASSATSGRGTGELFF.

This rearrangement joins TRBV6-6 to TRBJ2-5; the match to TRBD1 covers 7 bases. After removal of 3 bases from V and 5 bases from J, the junction contained 12 bases not matched to a gene. Germline CDR1 reads MNHNY; CDR2 reads SVGAGI (reference sequence). CDR3 size: 16 residues. CDR3 sequence (DNA): TGTGCCAGCAGTTATCTAGGCCAGGGGGTGCTGGAGACCCAGTACTTC. Its protein product is CASSYLGQGVLETQYF.

This chain links TRBV27 with TRBJ2-2; TRBD1 aligns across 7 bases. Looked up from germline, CDR1 is MNHEY and CDR2 is SMNVEV (reference sequence). The V segment lost 5 bases and the J segment 1 base; nucleotides outside the gene matches: 7. This CDR3 has 16 amino acids. The CDR3 reads CASSPRQGVNTGELFF. CDR3 DNA: TGTGCCAGCAGTCCCCGTCAGGGGGTGAACACCGGGGAGCTGTTTTTT.

The rearrangement joins TRBV30 to TRBJ1-5; D not resolved. There are 13 residues in the CDR3. Deletions cut 0 bases from V and 5 bases from J, with 8 bases between. Germline V gene data show CDR1 as GTSNPN and CDR2 as SVGIG (reference sequence). CDR3 DNA: TGTGCCTGGAGTGTACAGTGGGATCAGCCCCAGCATTTT. Translating it yields CAWSVQWDQPQHF.

The V and J genes are TRBV5-1 and TRBJ2-7, with TRBD1 matching 10 bases. Germline trimming cut 1 base from V and 5 bases from J; bases unmatched to any gene: 3. There are 14 residues in the CDR3. Germline CDR1 SGHRS, CDR2 YFSETQ. CDR3: CASSLTGTGDEQYF. CDR3 nucleotides: TGCGCCAGCAGCTTGACAGGGACAGGGGACGAGCAGTACTTC. The whole variable domain, filled in from reference TRBV5-1 and TRBJ2-7, reads KAGVTQTPRYLIKTRGQQVTLSCSPISGHRSVSWYQQTPGQGLQFLFEYFSETQRNKGNFPGRFSGRQFSNSRSEMNVSTLELGDSALYLCASSLTGTGDEQYFGPGTRLTVT.

This clone was recorded once. The chain is built from TRBV4-2 and TRBJ1-2, with 8 bases aligning to TRBD1. This CDR3 has 15 residues. Per germline, CDR1 LGHNA and CDR2 YNFKEQ. V lost 2 bases to trimming and J lost 4 bases; unmatched junction nucleotides: 6. As DNA, the CDR3 is TGTGCCAGCAGCCAAATTAGACAGGGGCCCTATGGCTACACCTTC. Translation gives CASSQIRQGPYGYTF.

The gene calls are TRBV29-1 and TRBJ2-1, with 8 bases aligning to TRBD1. Germline CDR1 and CDR2: SQVTM and ANQGSEA. The CDR3 has 14 residues. After removal of 6 bases from V and 2 bases from J, the junction contained 6 bases not matched to a gene. CDR3 coding DNA: TGCAGCGTGACGACAGGGGCCGCCTACAATGAGCAGTTCTTC. Residues: CSVTTGAAYNEQFF.

This clone appeared a few times. The V call is TRBV6-1, the J call TRBJ2-1; a possible D gene is TRBD1 (5 bases). Germline CDR1 and CDR2: MNHNS and SASEGT. V was trimmed by 5 bases and J by 4 bases, leaving 9 bases between them. This CDR3 region has 13 residues. The CDR3 reads CASSRTRYNEQFF. The CDR3 DNA is TGTGCCAGCAGTCGGACACGATACAATGAGCAGTTCTTC.

The chain couples TRBV28 to TRBJ1-5, with no clear D. This CDR3 has 12 residues. V lost 5 bases, J lost 11 bases, and 13 bases lay in between. The germline V gene has CDR1 MDHEN and CDR2 SYDVKM. CDR3 in DNA: TGTGCCAGCAGTCTCTCTATCTTGACCCAGCATTTT. Protein: CASSLSILTQHF.

V is TRBV4-3 and J is TRBJ2-1; D possibly corresponds to TRBD2 (6 bases). V shed 1 base and J shed 0 bases, with 19 bases lying between them. Germline assignment: CDR1 LGHNA and CDR2 YSLEER. CDR3 length equals 19 residues. The CDR3 region is CASSQGKNGCGASYNEQFF. The CDR3 nucleotides are TGCGCCAGCAGCCAAGGTAAGAACGGTTGCGGGGCCTCCTACAATGAGCAGTTCTTC.

V is TRBV11-1 and J is TRBJ2-5, with D perhaps matching TRBD2 (5 bases). V shed 4 bases and J shed 2 bases, with 8 bases lying between them. The CDR3 consists of 13 residues. Germline CDR1 SGHAT, CDR2 FQDESV (reference sequence). The CDR3 DNA reads as TGTGCCAGCAGCTCGGGAAGTCAAGAGACCCAGTACTTC. This translates into CASSSGSQETQYF.

This chain links TRBV6-5 with TRBJ1-2; possible D gene TRBD1, 6 bases. CDR3 length: 13 amino acids. The V gene lost 6 bases and the J gene lost 0 bases, with 8 bases spanning the gap. The germline gives CDR1 MNHEY, CDR2 SVGAGI. The CDR3, as DNA: TGTGCCAGCAGGGACAGTACTAACTATGGCTACACCTTC. It translates to CASRDSTNYGYTF.

This chain links TRBV6-5 with TRBJ1-4; no clear D gene. Per the germline V gene, CDR1 is MNHEY and CDR2 is SVGAGI. There are 14 residues in the CDR3. Trimming left V 2 bases short and J 6 bases short, with 10 bases between. The CDR3 DNA sequence: TGTGCCAGCAGTTACGCAGGCTCCTATGAAAAACTGTTTTTT. Its translation: CASSYAGSYEKLFF.

A remark on this clone: One end of the junction is discordant with germline, which a read error may explain. J is TRBJ1-2 and V is TRBV27; D might be TRBD1 (5 bases). The CDR3 has 14 residues. CDR1 is MNHEY, CDR2 SMNVEV, per germline (reference sequence). CDR3 in amino acids: CANSFYGGSYGYTF. The CDR3 DNA reads as TGTGCCAACAGTTTTTACGGGGGGAGCTATGGCTACACCTTC.

The chain recombines TRBV19 with TRBJ1-5, with TRBD1 identical over 7 bases. This CDR3 comprises 16 residues. Germline loops: CDR1 LNHDA, CDR2 SQIVND (reference sequence). V gave up 6 bases and J gave up 2 bases; unmatched junction bases: 10. The CDR3 reads CASSPVGQGGNQPQHF. DNA of the CDR3: TGTGCCAGTAGCCCCGTGGGGCAGGGGGGCAATCAGCCCCAGCATTTT. Full variable domain (remainder filled in from reference TRBV19 and TRBJ1-5): DGGITQSPKYLFRKEGQNVTLSCEQNLNHDAMYWYRQDPGQGLRLIYYSQIVNDFQKGDIAEGYSVSREKKESFPLTVTSAQKNPTAFYLCASSPVGQGGNQPQHFGDGTRLSIL.

The chain combines TRBV28 with TRBJ2-1; D uncertain. CDR3 length equals 12 residues. Trimming cost V 1 base and J 14 bases, with 12 bases left between them. Germline CDR1 reads MDHEN; CDR2 reads SYDVKM. The CDR3 DNA sequence: TGTGCCAGCAGTTTATCGCACAGCCTGGAGTTCTTC. This gives the protein CASSLSHSLEFF. Full variable domain (remainder filled in from reference TRBV28 and TRBJ2-1): DVKVTQSSRYLVKRTGEKVFLECVQDMDHENMFWYRQDPGLGLRLIYFSYDVKMKEKGDIPEGYSVSREKKERFSLILESASTNQTSMYLCASSLSHSLEFFGPGTRLTVL.

This rearrangement joins TRBV7-2 to TRBJ1-4; D may be TRBD1 (6 bases). CDR3 size: 16 residues. V was clipped by 1 base and J by 0 bases, with 9 bases between them. Germline V CDR1 and CDR2: SGHTA, FQGNSA. The CDR3 region is CASSLEGTTTNEKLFF. The CDR3 DNA sequence: TGTGCCAGCAGCTTAGAGGGGACAACAACTAATGAAAAACTGTTTTTT.

This chain connects TRBV6-5 to TRBJ1-3; no definite D call. This CDR3 spans 15 amino acids. CDR1 and CDR2 (germline): MNHEY, SVGAGI. V lost 2 bases, J lost 2 bases, and 10 bases lay in between. CDR3 loop: CASSYGPRAGNTIYF. In DNA form, the CDR3 reads TGTGCCAGCAGTTACGGCCCCCGGGCTGGAAACACCATATATTTT.

This chain links TRBV5-4 with TRBJ1-2, with D perhaps matching TRBD1 (5 bases). CDR3 length equals 15 residues. Looked up from germline, CDR1 is SGHNT and CDR2 is YYREEE (reference sequence). Trimming removed 4 bases at V and 1 base at J, with 14 bases between. CDR3 DNA sequence: TGTGCCAGCAGCGTTCAGGGAAGTAGTAACTATGGCTACACCTTC. Translating it yields CASSVQGSSNYGYTF.

The chain uses TRBV5-4 and TRBJ2-7; 8 nucleotides agree with TRBD2. CDR3 length: 15 amino acids. Per the germline V gene, CDR1 is SGHNT and CDR2 is YYREEE (reference sequence). Trimming cost V 6 bases and J 4 bases; bases outside gene matches: 12. CDR3 residues: CASTVSAGGYYEQYF. The DNA of the CDR3 is TGTGCCAGCACCGTCTCTGCGGGAGGATATTACGAGCAGTACTTC.

This clone was observed a single time. V is TRBV11-2 and J is TRBJ2-7; weak D call: TRBD1 (6 bases). The germline V and J ends were trimmed by 5 bases and 2 bases, with 13 bases remaining between them. Per germline, CDR1 SGHAT and CDR2 FQNNGV. There are 14 residues in the CDR3. The CDR3 protein is CASSTGLGTYEQYF. CDR3 sequence (DNA): TGTGCCAGCAGCACAGGGTTGGGGACCTACGAGCAGTACTTC.

The J gene is TRBJ2-6, the V gene TRBV15; D gene unclear. The germline V and J ends were trimmed by 0 bases and 0 bases, with 3 bases remaining between them. The CDR3 sequence is 15 residues long. Per the germline V gene, CDR1 is LNHNV and CDR2 is YYDKDF (reference sequence). The CDR3 here is CATSRDGSGANVLTF. The CDR3 DNA is TGTGCCACCAGCAGAGACGGCTCTGGGGCCAACGTCCTGACTTTC. Complete variable domain (other parts from reference TRBV15 and TRBJ2-6): DAMVIQNPRYQVTQFGKPVTLSCSQTLNHNVMYWYQQKSSQAPKLLFHYYDKDFNNEADTPDNFQSRRPNTSFCFLDIRSPGLGDTAMYLCATSRDGSGANVLTFGAGSRLTVL.